The 5 T cell receptor beta chains in this list originate from one sample, sequenced in a study of OX40 agonist ivuxolimab in advanced cancers. The repertoire was sequenced with immunoSEQ multiplex PCR; TCRdb's copy has only in-frame clones and lacks some. The sample gives some 83,000 clones, nearly 95% of which show up once; under 8% is in the top ten. The sequencing here drew on CD4+ or CD8+ T cells sorted from blood, taken in a trial of the OX40 agonist ivuxolimab. The receptors shown here come from an adult with an advanced solid tumor such as melanoma, head and neck, liver or kidney cancer.

The V call is TRBV29-1, the J call TRBJ1-2; no firm D call. CDR1 SQVTM and CDR2 ANQGSEA come from the germline V gene. The CDR3 extends over 12 amino acids. V was cut by 2 bases and J by 4 bases, with 8 bases left in between. CDR3 sequence reads: CSVETVSYGYTF. The CDR3 coding sequence is TGCAGCGTTGAAACAGTTAGCTATGGCTACACCTTC. The full variable domain, with the rest looked up from reference TRBV29-1 and TRBJ1-2, is SAVISQKPSRDICQRGTSLTIQCQVDSQVTMMFWYRQQPGQSLTLIATANQGSEATYESGFVIDKFPISRPNLTFSTLTVSNMSPEDSSIYLCSVETVSYGYTFGSGTRLTVV.

V and J are TRBV15 and TRBJ1-5; D not certain. Germline V CDR1 and CDR2: LNHNV, YYDKDF (reference sequence). CDR3 size: 17 residues. V shed 1 base and J shed 0 bases, with 13 bases lying between them. CDR3 loop: CATSRVLPAHSNQPQHF. The DNA for the CDR3 is TGTGCCACCAGCAGAGTCCTTCCTGCGCATAGCAATCAGCCCCAGCATTTT. Drawing the rest from reference TRBV15 and TRBJ1-5, the complete variable domain is DAMVIQNPRYQVTQFGKPVTLSCSQTLNHNVMYWYQQKSSQAPKLLFHYYDKDFNNEADTPDNFQSRRPNTSFCFLDIRSPGLGDTAMYLCATSRVLPAHSNQPQHFGDGTRLSIL.

J is TRBJ2-1 and V is TRBV27; D is perhaps TRBD1 (6 bases). V gave up 6 bases and J gave up 1 base, with 13 bases separating them. CDR1 is MNHEY, CDR2 SMNVEV, per germline (reference sequence). CDR3 length equals 15 residues. CDR3 sequence: CASRAGEGSYNEQFF. The CDR3 DNA reads as TGTGCCAGCAGGGCAGGGGAAGGGTCCTACAATGAGCAGTTCTTC.

This clone was seen only a few times. J is TRBJ1-1 and V is TRBV2; weak D call: TRBD1 (5 bases). This CDR3 has 14 amino acids. Germline V lookup: CDR1 SNHLY, CDR2 FYNNEI. V shed 8 bases and J shed 1 base, with 14 bases lying between them. The CDR3, as DNA: TGTGCCAGCCGATTGGACACCTCGAACACTGAAGCTTTCTTT. This codes for CASRLDTSNTEAFF.

The V and J genes are TRBV15 and TRBJ1-1; D might be TRBD1 (6 bases). V shed 1 base and J shed 2 bases, with 8 bases lying between them. Germline V gene lookup returns CDR1 LNHNV and CDR2 YYDKDF (reference sequence). The CDR3 runs 14 residues. Here the CDR3 reads CATSRGQVNTEAFF. As DNA, the CDR3 is TGTGCCACCAGCAGAGGACAGGTTAACACTGAAGCTTTCTTT.